The 15 T cell receptor beta chains presented below share a single source sample, sequenced in a study of blood T cell repertoires in COVID-19 (dated by TCRdb to 2020 to 2021). Library preparation employed the immunoSEQ multiplex PCR assay. TCRdb holds this immuneACCESS table with in-frame rearrangements only. Some clones are missing; in checked studies, unresolved V genes explain under half, and the rest has no known cause. Counted in this sample were some 230,000 clones; 70% to 90% of them appeared once. The ten top clones hold more than 0.75% of the sample. Sequencing was carried out using peripheral blood. The receptors stem from a middle-aged man with acute or convalescent COVID-19.

The CDR3 here is CASSAPGVTEAFF. The DNA for the CDR3 is TGTGCCAGTAGTGCCCCCGGGGTAACTGAAGCTTTCTTT. The V gene is TRBV19, the J gene TRBJ1-1; D uncertain. Germline CDR1 is LNHDA and CDR2 is SQIVND (reference sequence). The CDR3 sequence is 13 residues long. V lost 5 bases and J lost 5, with 12 bases in between.

The chain uses TRBV5-1 and TRBJ2-7, with 10 bases matching TRBD2. Unmatched junction bases numbered 5, after V lost 0 bases and J lost 5 bases. CDR1 is SGHRS, CDR2 YFSETQ, per germline. CDR3 length equals 15 residues. CDR3 DNA: TGCGCCAGCAGCTTGGGAGTAGCGGGGGGCGACGAGCAGTACTTC. Its translation: CASSLGVAGGDEQYF. Full variable domain (missing parts from reference TRBV5-1 and TRBJ2-7): KAGVTQTPRYLIKTRGQQVTLSCSPISGHRSVSWYQQTPGQGLQFLFEYFSETQRNKGNFPGRFSGRQFSNSRSEMNVSTLELGDSALYLCASSLGVAGGDEQYFGPGTRLTVT.

The CDR3 spells CASSILWDTSSYNSPLHF. The CDR3 nucleotides are TGTGCCAGTAGTATACTTTGGGACACAAGCTCCTATAATTCACCCCTCCACTTT. This chain links TRBV19 with TRBJ1-6; tentative D call: TRBD1 (6 bases). Trimming stripped 2 bases from V and 0 bases from J, with 14 bases between. The CDR3 contains 18 residues. Germline V gives CDR1 LNHDA, CDR2 SQIVND (reference sequence).

This chain connects TRBV2 to TRBJ2-1, with D uncertain. The V end was cut by 6 bases, the J end by 2 bases, with 11 bases between. The CDR3 has 14 amino acids. Germline V CDR1 and CDR2: SNHLY, FYNNEI. This CDR3 is CASSQLITYNEQFF. The CDR3 region has the DNA TGTGCCAGCAGCCAGTTGATAACCTACAATGAGCAGTTCTTC.

This chain links TRBV10-3 with TRBJ1-1; 8 nucleotides match TRBD1. The CDR3 has 11 amino acids. J was trimmed by 11 bases and V by 6 bases; bases with no gene match: 5. Looked up from germline, CDR1 is ENHRY and CDR2 is SYGVKD. Here the CDR3 reads CAISAGQVAFF. In DNA, the CDR3 is TGTGCCATCAGCGCGGGACAGGTGGCTTTCTTT.

In regard to this clone: Other DNA variants within this sample encode the same CDR3. The chain recombines TRBV5-1 with TRBJ1-2, with a weak D call TRBD1 (6 bases). Per germline, CDR1 SGHRS and CDR2 YFSETQ. The CDR3 is made up of 14 amino acids. The ends were cut back, 0 bases at V and 2 bases at J, with 8 bases in the middle. The CDR3 DNA follows: TGCGCCAGCAGCTTGGATGGGGGCAACTATGGCTACACCTTC. Translation gives CASSLDGGNYGYTF. The whole variable domain, filled in from reference TRBV5-1 and TRBJ1-2, reads KAGVTQTPRYLIKTRGQQVTLSCSPISGHRSVSWYQQTPGQGLQFLFEYFSETQRNKGNFPGRFSGRQFSNSRSEMNVSTLELGDSALYLCASSLDGGNYGYTFGSGTRLTVV.

This chain uses TRBV5-6 with TRBJ1-6; D possibly corresponds to TRBD1 (5 bases). Trimming stripped 4 bases from V and 8 bases from J, with 7 bases between. Germline V lookup: CDR1 SGHDT, CDR2 YYEEEE. The CDR3 totals 12 residues. The CDR3 coding sequence is TGTGCCAGCAGCAGGGGTGATTCACCCCTCCACTTT. Translating it yields CASSRGDSPLHF.

The rearrangement uses TRBV12-3 or TRBV12-4 and TRBJ2-5, with D unclear. The CDR3 length is 13 residues. The V end was cut by 6 bases, the J end by 5 bases, with 13 bases between. CDR3 bases: TGTGCCAGCAGCCCGGCCACGAGGGAGACCCAGTACTTC. Translating gives CASSPATRETQYF.

The chain has TRBV24-1 and TRBJ2-5; the D gene is possibly TRBD1 (6 bases). The CDR3 contains 14 residues. The V and J ends lost 4 bases and 2 bases respectively, with 10 bases between them. In germline, CDR1 is KGHDR, CDR2 SFDVKD. The CDR3 spells CATSDLDSQETQYF. CDR3 coding DNA: TGTGCCACCAGTGACCTGGACAGTCAAGAGACCCAGTACTTC.

The chain links TRBV24-1 to TRBJ2-1, with 8 bases identical to TRBD2. CDR3 length: 17 residues. Germline trimming cut 2 bases from V and 0 bases from J; bases unmatched to any gene: 5. Germline-derived CDR1 and CDR2 are KGHDR and SFDVKD. DNA for the CDR3: TGTGCCACCAGTGATTCCGGGGGGGTATTCTCCTACAATGAGCAGTTCTTC. Amino acids: CATSDSGGVFSYNEQFF.

The V gene is TRBV24-1, the J gene TRBJ2-1; no clear D gene. Germline V gene sequence: CDR1 KGHDR, CDR2 SFDVKD. This CDR3 is built from 11 residues. The germline V and J ends were trimmed by 12 bases and 8 bases, with 13 bases remaining between them. For the CDR3, the DNA is TGTGCCGCCGGGTCCGGCGATGAGCAGTTCTTC. Its translation is CAAGSGDEQFF.

In DNA form, the CDR3 reads TGTGCCAGCAGCCCCCGGGGCGGCAGGGGTAATGAAAAACTGTTTTTT. Its protein product is CASSPRGGRGNEKLFF. The chain combines TRBV3-1 (or the pseudogene TRBV3-2) with TRBJ1-4; perhaps TRBD1 as D (6 bases). Germline CDR1 and CDR2: LGHDT and YNNKEL (reference sequence). The CDR3 totals 16 residues. Trimming shortened V by 4 bases and J by 4 bases, and 16 bases separated the two germline ends.

In its sample, this clone was seen once. The V and J genes are TRBV9 and TRBJ1-4, with D possibly being TRBD1 (6 bases). The CDR3 runs to 15 residues. Germline V gene lookup returns CDR1 SGDLS and CDR2 YYNGEE. V was trimmed by 3 bases and J by 8 bases, leaving 17 bases between them. CDR3 region: CASSAEVGASEKLFF. The CDR3 DNA sequence: TGTGCCAGCAGCGCCGAGGTGGGGGCGAGCGAAAAACTGTTTTTT. The full variable domain, completed using reference TRBV9 and TRBJ1-4, is DSGVTQTPKHLITATGQRVTLRCSPRSGDLSVYWYQQSLDQGLQFLIQYYNGEERAKGNILERFSAQQFPDLHSELNLSSLELGDSALYFCASSAEVGASEKLFFGSGTQLSVL.

The V call is TRBV19, the J call TRBJ1-1, with D possibly being TRBD1 (5 bases). The CDR3 runs 17 residues. Between the trimmed V and J ends, which lost 0 bases and 1 base, there was a span of 15 bases. Germline V CDR1 and CDR2: LNHDA, SQIVND (reference sequence). The CDR3 DNA sequence: TGTGCCAGTAGTATAGATGAGTGGGGCCAACCGAACACTGAAGCTTTCTTT. As protein: CASSIDEWGQPNTEAFF.

In this sample, this clone turned up a few times. J is TRBJ2-1 and V is TRBV2; perhaps TRBD2 as D (5 bases). The V and J ends lost 2 bases and 0 bases respectively, with 8 bases between them. The CDR3 contains 15 residues. Per germline, CDR1 SNHLY and CDR2 FYNNEI. The CDR3 DNA reads as TGTGCCAGCAGTGAACAGCGGAGCTCCTACAATGAGCAGTTCTTC. It encodes CASSEQRSSYNEQFF.